By sample share, the clone carrying this T cell receptor beta chain is medium-sized (0.01 to 0.1%). No antigen is known for it. In the mixed lymphocyte reaction, cells were cocultured for 6 days at 37°C. Researchers tagged responder PBMCs with CFSE and stimulator PBMCs with Violet Dye before mixing them 1:1. This sample is part of a study of siplizumab effects on memory and regulatory T cells. Study information: Paired mixed lymphocyte reactions compared siplizumab 0.95 to 1 ug/mL against no drug.

Profiled with immunoSEQ multiplex PCR; TCRdb holds only in-frame clones, not every one. The sample consists of about 7,100 clones, less than 45% of them appearing once. This TCR was recovered from a human donor in good health; the cells came from an allogeneic mixed lymphocyte reaction. The sequenced sample was CFSE-low (dividing) CD8+ T cells sorted from an allogeneic mixed lymphocyte reaction.

In DNA, the CDR3 is TGTGCCAGCAGCCAACCCGGGACAGATAACTATGGCTACACCTTC. Translating it yields CASSQPGTDNYGYTF. The rearrangement joins TRBV7-9 to TRBJ1-2; 7 bases align to TRBD1. V trimming: 5 bases; J trimming: 1 base; junction bases outside the gene matches: 7. CDR1 and CDR2 from the germline V gene are SEHNR and FQNEAQ (reference sequence). There are 15 residues in the CDR3.